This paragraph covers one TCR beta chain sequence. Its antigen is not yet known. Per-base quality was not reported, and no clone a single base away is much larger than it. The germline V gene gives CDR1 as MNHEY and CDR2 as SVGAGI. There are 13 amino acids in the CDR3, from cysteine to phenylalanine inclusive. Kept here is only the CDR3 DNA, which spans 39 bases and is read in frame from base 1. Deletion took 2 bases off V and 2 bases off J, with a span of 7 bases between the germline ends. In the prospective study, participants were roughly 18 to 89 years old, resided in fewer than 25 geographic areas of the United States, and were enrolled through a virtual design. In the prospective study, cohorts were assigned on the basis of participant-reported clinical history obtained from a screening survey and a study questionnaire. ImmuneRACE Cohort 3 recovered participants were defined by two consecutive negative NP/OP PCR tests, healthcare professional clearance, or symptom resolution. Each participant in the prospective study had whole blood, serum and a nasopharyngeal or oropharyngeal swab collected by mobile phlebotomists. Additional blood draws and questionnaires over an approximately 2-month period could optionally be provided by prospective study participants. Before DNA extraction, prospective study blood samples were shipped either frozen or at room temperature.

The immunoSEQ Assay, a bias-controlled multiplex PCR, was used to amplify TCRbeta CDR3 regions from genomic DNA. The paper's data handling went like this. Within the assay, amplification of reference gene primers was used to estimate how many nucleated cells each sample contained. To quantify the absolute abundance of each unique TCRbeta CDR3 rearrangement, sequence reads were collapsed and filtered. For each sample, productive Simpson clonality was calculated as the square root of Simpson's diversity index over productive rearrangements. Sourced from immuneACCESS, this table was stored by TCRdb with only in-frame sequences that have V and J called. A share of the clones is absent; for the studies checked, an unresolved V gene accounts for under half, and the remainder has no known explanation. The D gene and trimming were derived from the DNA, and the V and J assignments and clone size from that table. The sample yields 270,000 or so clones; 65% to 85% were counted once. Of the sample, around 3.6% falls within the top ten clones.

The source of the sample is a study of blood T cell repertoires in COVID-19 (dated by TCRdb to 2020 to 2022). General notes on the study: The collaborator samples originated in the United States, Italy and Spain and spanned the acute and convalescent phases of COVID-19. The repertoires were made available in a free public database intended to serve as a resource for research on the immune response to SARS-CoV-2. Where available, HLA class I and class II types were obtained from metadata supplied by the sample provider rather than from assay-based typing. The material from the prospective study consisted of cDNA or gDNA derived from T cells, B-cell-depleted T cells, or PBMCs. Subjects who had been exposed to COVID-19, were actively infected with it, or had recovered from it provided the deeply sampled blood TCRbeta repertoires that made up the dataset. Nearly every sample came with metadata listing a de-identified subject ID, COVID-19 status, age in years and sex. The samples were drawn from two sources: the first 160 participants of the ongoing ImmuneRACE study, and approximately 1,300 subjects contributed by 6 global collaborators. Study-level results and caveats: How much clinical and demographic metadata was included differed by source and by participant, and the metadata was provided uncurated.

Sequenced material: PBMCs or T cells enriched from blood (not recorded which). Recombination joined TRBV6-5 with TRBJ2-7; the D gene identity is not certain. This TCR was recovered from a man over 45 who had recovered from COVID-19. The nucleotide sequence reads TGTGCCAGCAGTTACGAGATCACCTACGAGCAGTACTTC. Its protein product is CASSYEITYEQYF.